The subject of this entry is one T cell receptor (beta chain). Other DNA sequences from this sample encode an identical CDR3 as well. The data belong to a study of blood T cell repertoires in COVID-19. Looking at the study overall: Nucleic acid was either cDNA or gDNA, and it came from T cells, B-cell-depleted T cells, or PBMCs.

Allocation to cohorts depended on clinical history reported by the participants. In the study's own analysis: Scientists estimated how many nucleated cells there were by amplifying reference gene primers. Repertoires were generated with immunoSEQ multiplex PCR, while TCRdb's copy carries only in-frame clones and drops some. V and J calls and clone size are those listed in that table; D and trimming were worked out from the DNA. The table has some 460,000 clones, approximately 90% seen once; the top ten hold roughly 1.8%. The material sequenced was PBMCs or T cells enriched from blood (not recorded which). This clonotype was sampled from a young woman with acute COVID-19.

CDR3 loop: CASSPGETQYF. For the CDR3, the DNA is TGTGCCAGCAGCCCAGGGGAGACCCAGTACTTC. The rearrangement uses TRBV14 and TRBJ2-5; D is possibly TRBD1 (5 bases). The V gene lost 4 bases and the J gene lost 5 bases, with 5 bases spanning the gap. This CDR3 comprises 11 residues. Germline V gives CDR1 SGHDN, CDR2 FVKESK.